These 17 T cell receptor beta chains were sequenced from one sample in a study of human T cells and chemical hapten exposure. The time point here: patch test 2, 6 weeks after DPC sensitization. Regarding treatment: therapeutic diphenylcyclopropenone sensitization with weekly scalp DPC. TCRdb fed the RACE reads into MiXCR, producing one record per CDR3 protein. The sample holds under 75,000 distinct CDR3 sequences, 8.5% seen once. This specimen consisted of whole blood, obtained in connection with sensitization to the hapten diphenylcyclopropenone (DPC). Every receptor here comes from a woman in her forties or fifties with alopecia areata. Some clones in this sample may be carry-over from other donors' samples.

This sequence joins TRBV6-5 and TRBJ2-7; D possibly corresponds to TRBD2 (5 bases). Germline assignment: CDR1 MNHEY and CDR2 SVGAGI. Trimming took off 4 bases at V and 4 bases at J, with 8 bases between the two ends. This CDR3 is 12 amino acids long. CDR3 sequence: CASSSRGYEQYF. The CDR3 DNA reads TGTGCCAGCAGTTCCCGAGGGTACGAGCAGTACTTC.

The chain uses TRBV27 and TRBJ1-1, with TRBD1 identical over 7 bases. Germline lookup yields CDR1 MNHEY and CDR2 SMNVEV (reference sequence). V was pared by 2 bases and J by 6 bases, with 9 bases of the junction left unmatched. The CDR3 is made up of 15 amino acids. In DNA, the CDR3 is TGTGCCAGCAGTTTAACCGGGACAGCTAGGGCTGAAGCTTTCTTT. Translating it yields CASSLTGTARAEAFF.

V gene TRBV6-2 or TRBV6-3 combines with J gene TRBJ2-1; 15 bases line up with TRBD2. V dropped 6 bases and J dropped 8; count of bases not matched to a gene: 2. CDR3 length: 14 residues. Germline CDR1 and CDR2: MNHEY and SVGEGT. The CDR3 here is CASRGLAGGHEQFF. The DNA for the CDR3 is TGTGCCAGCAGAGGACTAGCGGGAGGGCATGAGCAGTTCTTC.

The V and J genes are TRBV5-1 and TRBJ2-7; TRBD1 might be the D (6 bases). The germline V gene encodes CDR1 SGHRS and CDR2 YFSETQ. V was pared by 0 bases and J by 0 bases, with 7 bases between. The CDR3 sequence is 14 residues long. The DNA for the CDR3 is TGCGCCAGCAGCTTGGAGGACAGCTCCTACGAGCAGTACTTC. It yields the protein CASSLEDSSYEQYF.

The chain links TRBV10-2 to TRBJ2-1; 9 bases agree with TRBD2. Germline loops: CDR1 WSHSY, CDR2 SAAADI. The V and J ends lost 6 bases and 4 bases, in that order; junction bases with no gene match: 1. The CDR3 sequence is 13 residues long. The CDR3 protein is CASRTSGYNEQFF. CDR3 DNA sequence: TGCGCCAGCAGGACTAGCGGTTACAATGAGCAGTTCTTC.

In its sample, this clonotype was seen many times. CDR3 protein: CSVPTVNTEAFF. CDR3 DNA: TGCAGCGTTCCGACGGTGAACACTGAAGCTTTCTTT. The chain employs TRBV29-1 and TRBJ1-1; D ambiguous. Germline loops: CDR1 SQVTM, CDR2 ANQGSEA. This CDR3 has 12 residues. V shed 5 bases and J shed 0 bases, with 7 bases lying between them.

This clonotype was counted many times. The chain has TRBV6-1 and TRBJ1-5, with D maybe TRBD1 (5 bases). The CDR3 has 14 amino acids. The V gene's germline CDR1 is MNHNS and CDR2 SASEGT. V shed 3 bases and J shed 5 bases, with 11 bases lying between them. CDR3 coding DNA: TGTGCCAGCAGTGATATGGGGACCTATCAGCCCCAGCATTTT. Protein: CASSDMGTYQPQHF.

This clonotype was detected many times. The V gene is TRBV6-2 or TRBV6-3, the J gene TRBJ1-5, with TRBD1 matching over 8 bases. Germline values: CDR1 MNHEY, CDR2 SVGEGT. The CDR3 sequence is 16 residues long. The trim removed 8 bases at V and 7 bases at J, leaving 16 bases unmatched. The CDR3 DNA follows: TGTGCCAGCGCAAAAAGAGGCCAGGGGGCGAACCAGCCCCAGCATTTT. Protein sequence: CASAKRGQGANQPQHF.

There are many counts of this clonotype. The rearrangement uses TRBV18 and TRBJ1-5; maybe TRBD1 (6 bases). The CDR3 consists of 17 residues. The germline V and J ends were trimmed by 2 bases and 1 base, with 15 bases remaining between them. Germline V gene data show CDR1 as KGHSH and CDR2 as LQKENI. This chain's CDR3 is CASSPNQAGASNQPQHF. The DNA for the CDR3 is TGTGCCAGCTCACCAAATCAGGCAGGGGCGAGCAATCAGCCCCAGCATTTT.

The rearrangement joins TRBV7-9 to TRBJ1-2; the match to TRBD1 covers 9 bases. The CDR3 totals 15 residues. The V and J ends lost 3 bases and 4 bases, in that order; junction bases with no gene match: 6. Germline loops: CDR1 SEHNR, CDR2 FQNEAQ (reference sequence). This chain's CDR3 is CASSLDRGSVYGYTF. The DNA for the CDR3 is TGTGCCAGCAGCTTGGACAGGGGATCCGTCTATGGCTACACCTTC.

The J gene is TRBJ2-5, the V gene TRBV9; possibly TRBD2 for D (6 bases). CDR3 size: 13 residues. Germline CDR1 and CDR2: SGDLS and YYNGEE. Trimming pared 3 bases from V and 7 bases from J, leaving 13 bases between. This CDR3 reads CASSAGSGGTQYF. The CDR3 DNA is TGTGCCAGCAGCGCTGGGTCCGGGGGGACCCAGTACTTC.

This clonotype was seen more than once but under ten times. V gene TRBV11-2 combines with J gene TRBJ1-2; weak D call: TRBD1 (5 bases). The V gene lost 3 bases and the J gene lost 6 bases, with 17 bases spanning the gap. The CDR3 extends over 15 amino acids. Germline V CDR1 and CDR2: SGHAT, FQNNGV. The CDR3 coding sequence is TGTGCCAGCAGCTTGATTGGCGCAGGGCACGATGGCTACACCTTC. The encoded protein is CASSLIGAGHDGYTF.

Worth noting for this clonotype: An end of the junction differs from the germline gene, which may be a read error. The chain recombines TRBV5-6 with TRBJ2-1, with 7 bases identical to TRBD2. CDR3 length: 16 residues. In germline, CDR1 is SGHDT, CDR2 YYEEEE. This chain's CDR3 is CASSGWGGRSYNEQFF. CDR3 in DNA: TGTGCCAGCAGCGGCTGGGGGGGACGCTCCTACAATGAACAGTTCTTC.

The genes are TRBV4-3 and TRBJ1-5; D is uncertain. Trimming took 0 bases from V and 5 from J, leaving 11 bases between them. Germline CDR1 LGHNA, CDR2 YSLEER. The CDR3 loop spans 15 amino acids. This CDR3 is CASSQDLMGDQPQHF. DNA for the CDR3: TGCGCCAGCAGCCAAGATCTAATGGGTGATCAGCCCCAGCATTTT.

This clonotype has at least ten counts. The rearrangement joins TRBV29-1 to TRBJ1-3, with 7 bases identical to TRBD1. There are 16 residues in the CDR3. The germline gives CDR1 SQVTM, CDR2 ANQGSEA. The V gene end was trimmed by 1 base and the J gene end by 0 bases; junction bases not matched to a gene: 6. As DNA, the CDR3 is TGCAGCGTTGAAGGCAGGGGGTCACGCTCTGGAAACACCATATATTTT. It yields the protein CSVEGRGSRSGNTIYF.

This clonotype was counted a few times. The chain is built from TRBV5-5 and TRBJ2-5; 8 positions agree with TRBD2. Per germline, CDR1 SGHKS and CDR2 YYEKEE (reference sequence). This CDR3 is built from 14 residues. V shed 0 bases, J shed 4 bases, and the junction held 2 bases outside the gene matches. The CDR3 loop is CASSLAAGGETQYF. For the CDR3, the DNA is TGTGCCAGCAGCTTGGCGGCGGGAGGAGAGACCCAGTACTTC.

This clonotype was seen more than once but under ten times. The chain has TRBV20-1 and TRBJ2-7; D gene uncertain. This CDR3 has 13 amino acids. V shed 6 bases and J shed 0 bases, with 12 bases lying between them. Germline V gene sequence: CDR1 DFQATT, CDR2 SNEGSKA (reference sequence). CDR3 bases: TGCAGTGCCAGCCCTGCGAGCTCCTACGAGCAGTACTTC. Protein: CSASPASSYEQYF.